Listed here are 10 T cell receptor beta chains from one sample, sequenced in a study of OX40 agonist ivuxolimab in advanced cancers. Sequencing used immunoSEQ multiplex PCR; TCRdb keeps in-frame clones, though not all of them. The data show almost 80,000 clones, approximately 85% seen once. The sample consisted of CD4+ or CD8+ T cells sorted from blood, taken in a trial of the OX40 agonist ivuxolimab. These receptors were taken from an adult with an advanced solid tumor such as melanoma, head and neck, liver or kidney cancer.

The chain carries TRBV30 and TRBJ2-5, with D perhaps assigned TRBD1 or TRBD2 (6 bases each). The DNA end lines up better with TRBJ2-7; the J call may be wrong. This CDR3 is built from 13 residues. Germline values: CDR1 GTSNPN, CDR2 SVGIG (reference sequence). The CDR3 loop is CASMEWGADEQYF. CDR3 DNA sequence: TGTGCCTCCATGGAGTGGGGGGCGGACGAGCAGTACTTC.

This sequence joins TRBV21-1 and TRBJ2-7. TRBV21-1 is recorded as a pseudogene. This CDR3 contains 15 residues. The DNA for the CDR3 is TGTGCCAGCAGCAAAAATGATGGGGTGGGCTACGAGCAGTACTTC. Residues: CASSKNDGVGYEQYF.

The chain recombines TRBV5-1 with TRBJ1-1, with TRBD1 matching 9 bases. Unmatched junction bases numbered 4, after V lost 3 bases and J lost 4 bases. The CDR3 has 14 residues. Germline CDR1 is SGHRS and CDR2 is YFSETQ. CDR3 protein: CASSSGTGSTEAFF. CDR3 in DNA: TGCGCCAGCAGCTCCGGGACAGGGAGCACTGAAGCTTTCTTT.

This chain connects TRBV9 to TRBJ2-1; D remains ambiguous. Germline V lookup: CDR1 SGDLS, CDR2 YYNGEE. The V and J ends lost 4 bases and 0 bases respectively, with 11 bases between them. The CDR3 sequence is 15 residues long. Written as DNA, the CDR3 is TGTGCCAGCAGCCCGCCGGAGACCTCCTACAATGAGCAGTTCTTC. Its protein is CASSPPETSYNEQFF.

This clone was observed once. The V and J genes are TRBV5-1 and TRBJ2-3; 12 nucleotides align to TRBD2. CDR3 size: 14 residues. Germline trimming cut 3 bases from V and 7 bases from J; bases unmatched to any gene: 3. The V gene's germline CDR1 is SGHRS and CDR2 YFSETQ. CDR3 residues: CASSSTSGGYTQYF. The CDR3, as DNA: TGCGCCAGCAGCTCGACTAGCGGGGGATATACGCAGTATTTT.

This chain connects TRBV6-1 to TRBJ2-5; D may match TRBD1 or TRBD2 (5 bases each). V gave up 6 bases and J gave up 0 bases, with 14 bases separating them. CDR1 MNHNS and CDR2 SASEGT come from the germline V gene. The CDR3 has 15 residues. CDR3 sequence: CASSYLGTDQETQYF. Here the CDR3 DNA reads TGTGCCAGCAGCTACCTTGGGACGGACCAAGAGACCCAGTACTTC.

The chain links TRBV28 to TRBJ2-3, with D uncertain. CDR1 and CDR2 from the germline V gene are MDHEN and SYDVKM. The V gene lost 2 bases and the J gene lost 4 bases, with 4 bases spanning the gap. This CDR3 spans 12 amino acids. The CDR3 DNA reads TGTGCCAGCAGTTTAAAGGCAGATACGCAGTATTTT. Translation gives CASSLKADTQYF.

This clone was counted a few times. The chain employs TRBV27 and TRBJ1-1; TRBD1 matches 9 bases. J lost 2 bases, V lost 5 bases, and 6 bases had no gene match. CDR3 length: 15 residues. CDR1 is MNHEY and CDR2 is SMNVEV in the germline V gene (reference sequence). CDR3 in DNA: TGTGCCAGCAGTCGACGGGGACAGGGCAACACTGAAGCTTTCTTT. Its translation is CASSRRGQGNTEAFF.

V is TRBV11-2 and J is TRBJ2-7, with a tentative D call TRBD1 (5 bases). CDR1 is SGHAT, CDR2 FQNNGV, per germline. This CDR3 spans 13 amino acids. With 2 bases removed from V and 8 bases from J, the gap between germline ends came to 13 bases. CDR3 nucleotide sequence: TGTGCCAGCAGCTTACAGGGTTTAGGCAAGCAGTACTTC. This sequence encodes CASSLQGLGKQYF.

The rearrangement links TRBV30 to TRBJ1-6; 9 bases match TRBD1. J lost 6 bases, V lost 7 bases, and 10 bases had no gene match. Germline V gene sequence: CDR1 GTSNPN, CDR2 SVGIG (reference sequence). This CDR3 has 15 residues. CDR3 residues: CASQGAGNLNSPLHF. CDR3 DNA sequence: TGTGCCTCACAGGGGGCCGGAAACCTTAATTCACCCCTCCACTTT.